What follows is one TCR beta chain and its context. Its specific antigen is unknown. Base qualities are missing; no much larger clone stands one base away. These data belong to a study of blood T cell repertoires in COVID-19 (dated by TCRdb to the early 2020s). As for the study more broadly: Collaborator samples came from the United States, Italy and Spain and covered acute and convalescent phases of COVID-19. The prospective study material was composed of cDNA or gDNA derived from T cells, B-cell-depleted T cells, or PBMCs. Deeply sampled blood TCRbeta repertoires from subjects exposed to, actively infected with, or recovered from COVID-19 were included in the dataset. The repertoires were released in a freely available public database intended as a resource for research on the immune response to SARS-CoV-2. Samples were obtained from the ongoing ImmuneRACE study (first 160 participants) and from 950 to 1,500 subjects provided by 6 global collaborators. Nearly every sample came with metadata listing a de-identified subject ID, COVID-19 status, age in years and sex. Where available, HLA class I and class II types were obtained from metadata supplied by the sample provider rather than from assay-based typing. Results and caveats for the whole study, not just this receptor: Clinical and demographic metadata were provided uncurated, with the amount varying by source and participant.

Participants in the prospective study were aged about 18 to 89 years, lived in 20 to 30 United States geographic areas, and enrolled through a virtual design. In the prospective study, participants were assigned to cohorts based on the clinical history participants reported in a screening survey and a study questionnaire. Mobile phlebotomists in the prospective study collected whole blood, serum and a nasopharyngeal or oropharyngeal swab from every participant. Additional blood draws and questionnaires over a roughly two-month period could optionally be provided by prospective study participants. Prospective study blood samples were shipped either frozen or at room temperature before DNA extraction. From the germline V gene, CDR1 is KGHSH and CDR2 is LQKENI. From cysteine to phenylalanine, the CDR3 is 15 amino acids long. Only CDR3 DNA is held: 45 bases, read in frame from base 1. V loses 3 bases of germline sequence and J loses 0 bases, and the interval between the two ends is 9 bases.

TCRbeta CDR3 regions were amplified from genomic DNA by means of the immunoSEQ Assay, a bias-controlled multiplex PCR. Per the authors' processing: Within the assay, amplification of reference gene primers was used to estimate how many nucleated cells each sample contained. Sequence reads were collapsed and filtered to measure the absolute abundance of every unique TCRbeta CDR3 rearrangement. Productive Simpson clonality was computed per sample as the square root of Simpson's diversity index over productive rearrangements. In its TCRdb copy, this immuneACCESS table keeps in-frame sequences only and misses some clones. Where compared with another copy, unresolved V genes explain less than half of these, and the others have no known cause. That table is the source of V, J and clone size, and D and trimming were worked out from the DNA. The sample records 150,000 to 200,000 clones, under 80% of which are singletons. The ten largest account for about a sixth of the sample.

The receptor was derived from a woman aged 45-65 years with acute COVID-19. The chain is encoded by TRBV18 joined to TRBJ1-3, with a tentative D gene TRBD1 over 5 matching bases. Specimen: PBMCs or T cells enriched from blood (not recorded which). The encoded CDR3 is CASSPRTGSGNTIYF. The DNA sequence is TGTGCCAGCTCACCCCGTACAGGCTCTGGAAACACCATATATTTT.